These 26 T cell receptor beta chains were all obtained from the same sample, sequenced in a study of PD-1 blockade in classical Hodgkin lymphoma. Every patient was affected by relapse after autologous stem cell transplantation, while exposure to brentuximab vedotin was not uniform. TCRdb's copy holds only in-frame clones and misses some; the assay was immunoSEQ multiplex PCR. The data contain 20,000 to 25,000 clones, about 70% of them seen just once; the ten biggest clones take up 2.5% to 4%. This sample comprised peripheral blood mononuclear cells (PBMCs), obtained at baseline. The receptors were gathered from a human donor with classical Hodgkin lymphoma.

The V gene is TRBV20-1, the J gene TRBJ2-5, with D possibly matching TRBD2 (6 bases). The CDR3 loop spans 11 amino acids. V shed 3 bases and J shed 7 bases, with 9 bases lying between them. Germline values: CDR1 DFQATT, CDR2 SNEGSKA (reference sequence). The CDR3 bases are TGCAGTGCTAGTCTCGGGGGGACCCAGTACTTC. Translated: CSASLGGTQYF.

The chain is built from TRBV9 and TRBJ2-3, with D possibly being TRBD2 (7 bases). V shed 1 base and J shed 5 bases, with 17 bases lying between them. The CDR3 is 16 residues long. CDR1 SGDLS and CDR2 YYNGEE come from the germline V gene. CDR3 protein: CASSVMEGGPGDTQYF. The CDR3 bases are TGTGCCAGCAGCGTAATGGAGGGGGGGCCAGGAGATACGCAGTATTTT.

The J gene is TRBJ1-1, the V gene TRBV7-9, with D perhaps TRBD1 (6 bases). Germline V CDR1 and CDR2: SEHNR, FQNEAQ (reference sequence). V lost 1 base to trimming and J lost 5 bases, with 14 bases between them. This CDR3 spans 15 amino acids. CDR3 DNA sequence: TGTGCCAGCAGCTTAGGTCCCCAGGGGCGGACTGAAGCTTTCTTT. Its translation is CASSLGPQGRTEAFF.

The chain couples TRBV2 to TRBJ2-1, with TRBD2 matching over 11 bases. The junction had 6 bases not matched to a gene; V was cut back by 1 base and J by 10 bases. CDR3 length: 15 residues. Looked up from germline, CDR1 is SNHLY and CDR2 is FYNNEI. CDR3 nucleotide sequence: TGTGCCAGCAGTGAAGGGCTAGCGGGGGGAACCGAGCAGTTCTTC. Protein sequence: CASSEGLAGGTEQFF.

Worth noting for this clone: Germline and junction disagree at one end, which may indicate a read error. The CDR3 region has the DNA TGTGCTAGCAGCTTGGATGGATCCTACAATGAGCAGTTCTTC. Translation: CASSLDGSYNEQFF. The rearrangement joins TRBV7-7 to TRBJ2-1, with D unresolved. Germline V gives CDR1 SSHAT, CDR2 FNYEAQ (reference sequence). The CDR3 has 14 amino acids.

This chain links TRBV10-3 with TRBJ1-1; possibly TRBD1 for D (5 bases). This CDR3 is built from 22 residues. The V gene's germline CDR1 is ENHRY and CDR2 SYGVKD. V lost 1 base and J 5 bases, leaving 35 bases between the germline ends. CDR3 in amino acids: CAISEWSLRDREKTSPGTEAFF. Here the CDR3 DNA reads TGTGCCATCAGTGAGTGGAGCCTCCGGGACCGGGAGAAAACATCTCCTGGGACTGAAGCTTTCTTT.

This clone occurred once. The V and J genes are TRBV2 and TRBJ1-5, with D possibly matching TRBD1 (5 bases). The CDR3 runs 14 residues. CDR1 and CDR2 from the germline V gene are SNHLY and FYNNEI. The V gene lost 5 bases and the J gene lost 0 bases, with 8 bases spanning the gap. The CDR3 DNA sequence: TGTGCCAGCAGTACAGGATCTAGCAATCAGCCCCAGCATTTT. Encoded protein: CASSTGSSNQPQHF.

The chain recombines TRBV6-1 with TRBJ1-2; 7 bases are shared with TRBD1. The CDR3 covers 13 residues. Germline lookup yields CDR1 MNHNS and CDR2 SASEGT. With 5 bases clipped from V and 7 bases from J, the junction kept 7 bases outside the gene matches. The CDR3 nucleotides are TGTGCCAGCAGTCCGGGACAGTCGGTTGGCTACACCTTC. Encoded protein: CASSPGQSVGYTF.

The chain links TRBV28 to TRBJ2-7, with D possibly TRBD2 on 7 matching bases. Looked up from germline, CDR1 is MDHEN and CDR2 is SYDVKM. The CDR3 runs to 15 residues. With 5 bases removed from V and 3 bases from J, the gap between germline ends came to 17 bases. The CDR3 DNA sequence: TGTGCCAGCAGTAAAGGGGGGGAGAATCGCTACGAGCAGTACTTC. It encodes CASSKGGENRYEQYF.

The chain employs TRBV29-1 and TRBJ2-6, with D uncertain. Germline V gives CDR1 SQVTM, CDR2 ANQGSEA. The CDR3 consists of 16 residues. V was cut by 7 bases and J by 0 bases, with 16 bases left in between. The CDR3 protein is CSARAGGNSGANVLTF. The CDR3, as DNA: TGCAGCGCTAGGGCAGGCGGCAACTCTGGGGCCAACGTCCTGACTTTC.

This clone was found a few times. This chain uses TRBV28 with TRBJ1-1; TRBD1 matches at 7 bases. The V gene end was trimmed by 5 bases and the J gene end by 1 base; junction bases not matched to a gene: 1. CDR1 and CDR2 (germline): MDHEN, SYDVKM. The CDR3 extends over 13 amino acids. The CDR3 here is CASSDRENTEAFF. The CDR3 bases are TGTGCCAGCAGTGACAGGGAGAACACTGAAGCTTTCTTT.

This rearrangement joins TRBV10-3 to TRBJ2-1; 8 nucleotides match TRBD1. This CDR3 has 13 amino acids. V lost 7 bases and J lost 6; bases outside the gene matches: 5. CDR1 ENHRY and CDR2 SYGVKD come from the germline V gene. The CDR3 reads CAINGQGINEQFF. In DNA form, the CDR3 reads TGTGCCATCAATGGACAGGGAATCAATGAGCAGTTCTTC.

The V gene is TRBV10-3, the J gene TRBJ1-2; 8 bases map to TRBD1. With 7 bases clipped from V and 2 bases from J, the junction kept 9 bases outside the gene matches. CDR1 and CDR2 (germline): ENHRY, SYGVKD. The CDR3 is made up of 15 amino acids. This CDR3 reads CAITTGQGLNYGYTF. Written as DNA, the CDR3 is TGTGCCATCACGACCGGACAGGGTCTAAACTATGGCTACACCTTC.

V and J are TRBV5-1 and TRBJ2-5; D unresolved. CDR1 and CDR2 from the germline V gene are SGHRS and YFSETQ. The CDR3 runs 14 residues. V shed 0 bases and J shed 5 bases, with 11 bases lying between them. DNA of the CDR3: TGCGCCAGCAGCTTGGGGCTGGGCCCCGAGACCCAGTACTTC. This translates into CASSLGLGPETQYF.

This clone was seen a few times. The chain uses TRBV29-1 and TRBJ1-1; possible D gene TRBD1, 5 bases. The germline V gene has CDR1 SQVTM and CDR2 ANQGSEA. This CDR3 spans 14 amino acids. The V end lost 4 bases, the J end lost 4 bases, and 16 bases lay between the germline ends. The CDR3 loop is CSVVGGRGSTEAFF. The DNA of the CDR3 is TGCAGCGTTGTCGGGGGGAGGGGATCCACTGAAGCTTTCTTT.

V is TRBV7-9 and J is TRBJ2-2; the match to TRBD1 covers 10 bases. Looked up from germline, CDR1 is SEHNR and CDR2 is FQNEAQ (reference sequence). V trimming: 5 bases; J trimming: 0 bases; junction bases outside the gene matches: 3. This CDR3 has 16 residues. CDR3 loop: CASSHGTGANTGELFF. DNA of the CDR3: TGTGCCAGCAGCCACGGGACAGGGGCGAACACCGGGGAGCTGTTTTTT.

This clone has only one observation. The genes are TRBV2 and TRBJ1-2, with D unresolved. The CDR3 consists of 13 residues. Trimming took off 7 bases at V and 2 bases at J, with 11 bases between the two ends. Germline V gene data show CDR1 as SNHLY and CDR2 as FYNNEI. The CDR3 region has the DNA TGTGCCAGCAAAAGGACGGAAAACTATGGCTACACCTTC. Translated: CASKRTENYGYTF.

This chain's CDR3 is CASSYSGTQYF. The CDR3 DNA is TGTGCCAGCAGTTACTCTGGGACGCAGTACTTC. This chain connects TRBV6-5 to TRBJ2-7; either TRBD1 or TRBD2 may fit D (5 bases each). The germline V gene encodes CDR1 MNHEY and CDR2 SVGAGI. This CDR3 comprises 11 residues. V was clipped by 0 bases and J by 9 bases, with 6 bases between them.

This sequence joins TRBV30 and TRBJ2-1; 9 nucleotides align to TRBD2. Trimming cost V 1 base and J 7 bases; bases outside gene matches: 8. The germline V gene has CDR1 GTSNPN and CDR2 SVGIG (reference sequence). There are 15 residues in the CDR3. The CDR3 DNA reads TGTGCCTGGAGTGAAATAGCGGGGGTGGGGAATGAGCAGTTCTTC. Protein product: CAWSEIAGVGNEQFF. The whole variable domain, filled in from reference TRBV30 and TRBJ2-1, reads SQTIHQWPATLVQPVGSPLSLECTVEGTSNPNLYWYRQAAGRGLQLLFYSVGIGQISSEVPQNLSASRPQDRQFILSSKKLLLSDSGFYLCAWSEIAGVGNEQFFGPGTRLTVL.

This clone came up a few times. The chain recombines TRBV6-5 with TRBJ2-1; 9 positions match TRBD2. The V gene's germline CDR1 is MNHEY and CDR2 SVGAGI. The CDR3 runs to 15 residues. J gave up 7 bases and V 6 bases, and 10 bases lay outside the gene matches. For the CDR3, the DNA is TGTGCCAGCAGCTCTAGCGGGGAGGCGAGGAATGAGCAGTTCTTC. Translation gives CASSSSGEARNEQFF.

Points on this clone: Being one base from a much bigger clone, this may be a read error. V and J are TRBV5-1 and TRBJ2-7, with TRBD1 identical over 8 bases. Germline CDR1 reads SGHRS; CDR2 reads YFSETQ. With V trimmed by 0 bases and J by 5 bases, 7 bases remained unmatched. The CDR3 runs to 15 residues. The chain's CDR3 is CASSLDLRGQNEQYF. CDR3 DNA: TGCGCCAGCAGCTTGGACCTCAGGGGGCAGAACGAGCAGTACTTC.

The sample holds a few counts of this clone. This CDR3 is CASSDERDPYEQYF. The CDR3 DNA reads as TGCGCCAGCAGTGATGAGCGGGACCCGTACGAGCAGTACTTC. V and J are TRBV10-1 and TRBJ2-7, with 7 bases fitting TRBD2. The germline gives CDR1 WNHNN, CDR2 SYGVQD (reference sequence). CDR3 length: 14 residues. The V segment lost 3 bases and the J segment 4 bases; nucleotides outside the gene matches: 6.

The chain employs TRBV5-5 and TRBJ2-7, with 7 bases that match TRBD1. This CDR3 spans 15 amino acids. The germline gives CDR1 SGHKS, CDR2 YYEKEE (reference sequence). The junction had 9 bases not matched to a gene; V was cut back by 4 bases and J by 2 bases. The CDR3 sequence is CASSPQGEGAYEQYF. Here the CDR3 DNA reads TGTGCCAGCAGCCCGCAGGGGGAAGGAGCCTACGAGCAGTACTTC.

This clone was seen a handful of times. The chain couples TRBV30 to TRBJ1-2, with 9 positions matching TRBD1. The CDR3 length is 16 residues. V shed 4 bases, J shed 8 bases, and the junction held 17 bases outside the gene matches. From germline, CDR1 is GTSNPN and CDR2 SVGIG (reference sequence). The CDR3 bases are TGTGCCTGGATTGGGGGGACAGGGTTTACAGATGGAGGCTACACCTTC. This codes for CAWIGGTGFTDGGYTF.

The chain employs TRBV4-1 and TRBJ1-3; D perhaps matches TRBD1 (6 bases). This CDR3 comprises 15 residues. V was cut by 6 bases and J by 4 bases, with 16 bases left in between. Germline CDR1 is MGHRA and CDR2 is YSYEKL. This chain's CDR3 is CASSLQGGAGNTIYF. DNA for the CDR3: TGCGCCAGCAGTCTACAGGGAGGGGCAGGAAACACCATATATTTT.

The V gene is TRBV5-4, the J gene TRBJ1-1; no reliable D call. Trimming removed 2 bases at V and 4 bases at J, with 12 bases between. The germline CDR1 and CDR2 sequences are SGHNT and YYREEE (reference sequence). This CDR3 comprises 14 residues. The CDR3 region is CASSLPGRSTEAFF. CDR3 in DNA: TGTGCCAGCAGCTTACCGGGGAGAAGCACTGAAGCTTTCTTT.